The 15 T cell receptor beta chains in this list originate from one sample, sequenced in a study of cytomegalovirus exposure and HLA in healthy donors. It was with 60 Vbeta and 13 Jbeta primers that the PCR ran. Using immunoSEQ multiplex PCR, the repertoire was profiled, and TCRdb retains in-frame clones only, with some absent. The sample carries approximately 140,000 clones, around 72% recorded once. Source material: PBMCs. The source of these receptors is a human donor in good health.

This clone was seen a handful of times. The chain is built from TRBV2 and TRBJ1-5; possible D gene TRBD1, 5 bases. CDR3 length: 13 amino acids. Germline lookup yields CDR1 SNHLY and CDR2 FYNNEI. The ends were cut back, 8 bases at V and 0 bases at J, with 8 bases in the middle. Written as DNA, the CDR3 is TGTGCCAGCGGGGCCTTTAGCAATCAGCCCCAGCATTTT. Its translation is CASGAFSNQPQHF.

The chain uses TRBV27 and TRBJ2-7; D perhaps matches TRBD1 (6 bases). The CDR3 consists of 15 residues. Trimming took off 4 bases at V and 0 bases at J, with 13 bases between the two ends. The germline gives CDR1 MNHEY, CDR2 SMNVEV (reference sequence). The CDR3 region is CASSSAGTFSYEQYF. The CDR3 region has the DNA TGTGCCAGCAGTTCGGCCGGGACATTCTCCTACGAGCAGTACTTC.

On this clone: The same CDR3 is also encoded by other DNA sequences in this sample. V and J are TRBV30 and TRBJ1-5; no clear D gene. There are 13 residues in the CDR3. With 0 bases removed from V and 0 bases from J, the gap between germline ends came to 3 bases. CDR1 GTSNPN and CDR2 SVGIG come from the germline V gene (reference sequence). The CDR3 protein is CAWSVLSNQPQHF. CDR3 nucleotide sequence: TGTGCCTGGAGTGTACTTAGCAATCAGCCCCAGCATTTT.

The chain is built from TRBV7-6 and TRBJ2-1; D is unresolved. The CDR3 spans 17 residues. Trimming removed 0 bases at V and 0 bases at J, with 12 bases between. CDR1 and CDR2 from the germline V gene are SGHVS and FNYEAQ. The CDR3 DNA sequence: TGTGCCAGCAGCTTAGCCCCCGCGGCGAGCTCCTACAATGAGCAGTTCTTC. This translates into CASSLAPAASSYNEQFF.

This clone was seen more than once but under ten times. The V gene is TRBV19, the J gene TRBJ2-5; D remains ambiguous. The ends were cut back, 6 bases at V and 2 bases at J, with 13 bases in the middle. In germline, CDR1 is LNHDA, CDR2 SQIVND (reference sequence). This CDR3 is built from 14 residues. CDR3 residues: CASRLTPFQETQYF. The CDR3 nucleotides are TGTGCCAGTAGGCTAACTCCCTTTCAAGAGACCCAGTACTTC.

This clone was observed a handful of times. The V gene is TRBV19, the J gene TRBJ1-3; tentatively, D is TRBD1 (6 bases). The V end was cut by 10 bases, the J end by 4 bases, with 23 bases between. There are 16 residues in the CDR3. The germline V gene encodes CDR1 LNHDA and CDR2 SQIVND (reference sequence). Written as DNA, the CDR3 is TGTGCCACCAGCTCCGGACAGTTTAGGGTCGGAAACACCATATATTTT. This sequence encodes CATSSGQFRVGNTIYF.

The chain links TRBV11-2 to TRBJ2-1, with TRBD2 matching over 10 bases. With 2 bases clipped from V and 9 bases from J, the junction kept 7 bases outside the gene matches. This CDR3 has 15 amino acids. The germline CDR1 and CDR2 sequences are SGHAT and FQNNGV. The CDR3 loop reads CASSLTSGRAGEQFF. CDR3 bases: TGTGCCAGCAGCTTAACCAGCGGGAGGGCCGGTGAGCAGTTCTTC.

The genes are TRBV5-8 and TRBJ2-5; D may be TRBD1 (6 bases). The CDR3 extends over 15 amino acids. Germline V gene sequence: CDR1 SGHTS, CDR2 YDEGEE. Deletions cut 3 bases from V and 1 base from J, with 13 bases between. In DNA, the CDR3 is TGTGCCAGCAGCTCCGGCAGGGGCCCCCAAGAGACCCAGTACTTC. Amino acid sequence: CASSSGRGPQETQYF. Complete variable domain (other parts from reference TRBV5-8 and TRBJ2-5): EAGVTQSPTHLIKTRGQQATLRCSPISGHTSVYWYQQALGLGLQFLLWYDEGEERNRGNFPPRFSGRQFPNYSSELNVNALELEDSALYLCASSSGRGPQETQYFGPGTRLLVL.

V and J are TRBV15 and TRBJ1-1; 7 positions match TRBD1. V was clipped by 1 base and J by 9 bases; unmatched bases: 2. The CDR3 consists of 12 residues. Germline CDR1 is LNHNV and CDR2 is YYDKDF (reference sequence). CDR3 sequence (DNA): TGTGCCACCAGCAGAGTGACAGGGAAAGCTTTCTTT. It translates to CATSRVTGKAFF.

This chain links TRBV4-3 with TRBJ2-7, with D possibly being TRBD2 (5 bases). The CDR3 runs to 13 residues. Germline V gene sequence: CDR1 LGHNA, CDR2 YSLEER. V was pared by 6 bases and J by 4 bases, with 13 bases between. CDR3 sequence reads: CASSSGIGYEQYF. The CDR3 coding sequence is TGCGCCAGCAGTTCCGGGATCGGATACGAGCAGTACTTC.

V is TRBV6-6 and J is TRBJ2-7; a weak D match, TRBD1 (6 bases). The CDR3 has 14 residues. The germline V and J ends were trimmed by 4 bases and 5 bases, with 15 bases remaining between them. CDR1 MNHNY and CDR2 SVGAGI come from the germline V gene (reference sequence). The CDR3 is CASSSGQGWDEQYF. CDR3 sequence (DNA): TGTGCCAGCAGTTCCGGTCAGGGGTGGGACGAGCAGTACTTC.

This chain connects TRBV9 to TRBJ1-2; D uncertain. Germline V gives CDR1 SGDLS, CDR2 YYNGEE. V lost 5 bases to trimming and J lost 4 bases, with 9 bases between them. The CDR3 sequence is 12 residues long. CDR3 nucleotides: TGTGCCAGCAGAAGGAGTAGCTATGGCTACACCTTC. Its protein product is CASRRSSYGYTF.

J is TRBJ2-2 and V is TRBV11-2; D may be TRBD2 (7 bases). Per germline, CDR1 SGHAT and CDR2 FQNNGV. The V and J ends lost 9 bases and 4 bases respectively, with 12 bases between them. The CDR3 runs to 13 residues. CDR3 protein: CARRGGGTGELFF. In DNA, the CDR3 is TGTGCCAGGAGGGGAGGGGGCACCGGGGAGCTGTTTTTT. The full variable domain, in which reference TRBV11-2 and TRBJ2-2 provide the parts outside the CDR3, is EAGVAQSPRYKIIEKRQSVAFWCNPISGHATLYWYQQILGQGPKLLIQFQNNGVVDDSQLPKDRFSAERLKGVDSTLKIQPAKLEDSAVYLCARRGGGTGELFFGEGSRLTVL.

The V gene is TRBV7-8, the J gene TRBJ2-7, with 10 bases identical to TRBD1. Germline V gene data show CDR1 as SGHVS and CDR2 as FQNEAQ. The trim removed 1 base at V and 3 bases at J, leaving 9 bases unmatched. There are 17 residues in the CDR3. CDR3 sequence: CASSLEVVGDRGYEQYF. DNA for the CDR3: TGTGCCAGCAGCTTAGAAGTAGTAGGGGACAGGGGCTACGAGCAGTACTTC.

The chain is built from TRBV29-1 and TRBJ1-1; 9 nucleotides match TRBD1. Germline assignment: CDR1 SQVTM and CDR2 ANQGSEA. Losses at the gene ends were 4 bases for V and 5 bases for J; bases not matched to a gene: 11. CDR3 size: 15 residues. The CDR3 DNA is TGCAGCGTTGGGGCCACAGGGACAGGGCTAACTGAAGCTTTCTTT. Its protein product is CSVGATGTGLTEAFF.